This TCR beta chain was found in a study of cytomegalovirus exposure and HLA in healthy donors. Sequenced by immunoSEQ multiplex PCR; TCRdb stores in-frame clones only, minus some. The table shows about 330,000 clones, with 87% occurring only once. General study findings and limits: Subsequent analysis revealed that first-cohort TCR clusters tended to co-occur in the approximately 120 validation repertoires. It was reported that the classifier diagnosed cytomegalovirus status with high specificity and sensitivity in both the original and validation cohorts. The study put 150 to 200 TCR beta chains on its list as cytomegalovirus-associated.

In regard to this clone: The antigen is not known.

Germline loops: CDR1 MNHNS, CDR2 SASEGT. The CDR3 runs to 14 residues. V dropped 4 bases and J dropped 5 bases, with 13 bases sitting between them. The sequenced sample was PBMCs. The source of this sequence is a woman aged 25 to 39 in good health and CMV-seropositive. The chain employs TRBV6-1 and TRBJ2-3; D gene unclear. The CDR3 sequence: CASSVARDLDTQYF. The CDR3 DNA follows: TGTGCCAGCAGTGTGGCTAGGGATTTAGATACGCAGTATTTT.